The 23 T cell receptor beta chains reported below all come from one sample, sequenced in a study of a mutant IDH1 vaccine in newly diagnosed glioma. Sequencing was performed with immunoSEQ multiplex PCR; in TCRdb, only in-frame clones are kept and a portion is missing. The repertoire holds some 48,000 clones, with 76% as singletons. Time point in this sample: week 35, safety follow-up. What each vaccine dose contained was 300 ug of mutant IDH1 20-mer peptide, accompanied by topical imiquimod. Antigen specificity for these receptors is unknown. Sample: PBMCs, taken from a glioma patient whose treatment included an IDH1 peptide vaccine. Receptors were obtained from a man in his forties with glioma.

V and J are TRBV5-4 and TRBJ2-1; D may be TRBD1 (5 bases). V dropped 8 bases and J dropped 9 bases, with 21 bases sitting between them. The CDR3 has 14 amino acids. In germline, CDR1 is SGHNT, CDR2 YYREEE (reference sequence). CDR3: CASHQGDAQGEQFF. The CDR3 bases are TGTGCCAGTCACCAGGGTGACGCTCAGGGTGAGCAGTTCTTC.

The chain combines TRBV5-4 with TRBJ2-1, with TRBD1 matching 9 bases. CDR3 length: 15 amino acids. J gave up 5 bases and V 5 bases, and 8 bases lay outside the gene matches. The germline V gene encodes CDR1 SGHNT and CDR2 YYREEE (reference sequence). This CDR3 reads CASSTSGTGNNEQFF. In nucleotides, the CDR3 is TGTGCCAGCAGTACCTCCGGGACAGGGAACAATGAGCAGTTCTTC.

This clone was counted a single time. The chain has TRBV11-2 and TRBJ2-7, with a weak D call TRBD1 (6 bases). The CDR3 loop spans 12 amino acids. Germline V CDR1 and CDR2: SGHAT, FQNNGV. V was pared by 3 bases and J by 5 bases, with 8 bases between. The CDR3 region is CASSFGGHEQYV. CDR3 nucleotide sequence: TGTGCCAGCAGCTTTGGGGGCCACGAGCAGTACGTC.

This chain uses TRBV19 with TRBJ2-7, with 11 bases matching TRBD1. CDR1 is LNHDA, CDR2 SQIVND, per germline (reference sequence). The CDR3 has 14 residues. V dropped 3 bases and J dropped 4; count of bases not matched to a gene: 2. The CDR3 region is CASSIGTGGYEQYF. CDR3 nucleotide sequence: TGTGCCAGTAGTATCGGGACAGGGGGGTACGAGCAGTACTTC.

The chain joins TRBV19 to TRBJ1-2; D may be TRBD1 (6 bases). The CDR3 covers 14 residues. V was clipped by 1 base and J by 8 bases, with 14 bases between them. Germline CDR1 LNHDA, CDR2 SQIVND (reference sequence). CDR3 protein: CASSIANRDGGYTF. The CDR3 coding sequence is TGTGCCAGTAGTATAGCGAACAGGGACGGGGGCTACACCTTC.

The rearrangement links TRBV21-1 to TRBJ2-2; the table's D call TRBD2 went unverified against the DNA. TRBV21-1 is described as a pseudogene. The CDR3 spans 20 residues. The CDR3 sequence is CASSKVWPVVSNSGTGELFF. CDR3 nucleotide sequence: TGTGCCAGCAGCAAAGTTTGGCCTGTAGTGAGTAATTCGGGCACCGGGGAGCTGTTTTTT.

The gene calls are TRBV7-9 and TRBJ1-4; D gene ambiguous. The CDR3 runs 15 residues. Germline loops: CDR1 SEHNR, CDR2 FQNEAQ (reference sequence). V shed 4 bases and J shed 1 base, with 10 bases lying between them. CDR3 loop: CASSSGRETNEKLFF. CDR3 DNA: TGTGCCAGCAGCTCCGGACGGGAAACTAATGAAAAACTGTTTTTT. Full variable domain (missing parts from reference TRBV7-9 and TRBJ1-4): DTGVSQNPRHKITKRGQNVTFRCDPISEHNRLYWYRQTLGQGPEFLTYFQNEAQLEKSRLLSDRFSAERPKGSFSTLEIQRTEQGDSAMYLCASSSGRETNEKLFFGSGTQLSVL.

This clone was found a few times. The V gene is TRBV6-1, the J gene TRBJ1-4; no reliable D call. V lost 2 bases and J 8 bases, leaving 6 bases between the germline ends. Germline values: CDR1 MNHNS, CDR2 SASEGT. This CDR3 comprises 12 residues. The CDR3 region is CASSERREKLFF. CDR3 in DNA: TGTGCCAGCAGTGAAAGGAGGGAAAAACTGTTTTTT.

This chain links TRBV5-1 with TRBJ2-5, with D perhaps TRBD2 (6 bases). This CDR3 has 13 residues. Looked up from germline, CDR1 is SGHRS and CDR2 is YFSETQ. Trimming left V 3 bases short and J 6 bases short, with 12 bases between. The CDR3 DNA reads TGCGCCAGCAGCTCACGGGAGTTTCAGACCCAGTACTTC. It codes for CASSSREFQTQYF.

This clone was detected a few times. The DNA of the CDR3 is TGTGCCAGTATGGTGGGCGGAGGGAACACTGAAGCTTTCTTT. Its translation is CASMVGGGNTEAFF. The chain links TRBV19 to TRBJ1-1, with D hard to call. The V and J ends lost 7 bases and 1 base respectively, with 13 bases between them. In germline, CDR1 is LNHDA, CDR2 SQIVND (reference sequence). CDR3 length: 14 amino acids.

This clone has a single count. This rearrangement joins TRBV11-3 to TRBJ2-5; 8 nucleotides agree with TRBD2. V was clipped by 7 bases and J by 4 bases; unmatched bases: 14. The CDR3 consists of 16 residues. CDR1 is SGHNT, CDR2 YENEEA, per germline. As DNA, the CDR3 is TGTGCCAGCACCGTGACTAGCGTCTACCCCGGAGAGACCCAGTACTTC. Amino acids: CASTVTSVYPGETQYF.

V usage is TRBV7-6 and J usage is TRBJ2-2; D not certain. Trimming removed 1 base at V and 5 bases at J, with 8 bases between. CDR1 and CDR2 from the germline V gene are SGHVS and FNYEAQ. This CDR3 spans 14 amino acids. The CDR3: CASSLVTATGELFF. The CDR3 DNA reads TGTGCCAGCAGCTTAGTAACTGCTACCGGGGAGCTGTTTTTT.

CDR3 in amino acids: CASSGTRTGNTIYF. The CDR3 bases are TGTGCCAGCAGTGGAACCCGGACAGGAAACACCATATATTTT. The chain combines TRBV6-1 with TRBJ1-3; TRBD1 is a possible D gene (5 bases). V dropped 4 bases and J dropped 4 bases, with 11 bases sitting between them. The CDR3 runs 14 residues. Germline V gene lookup returns CDR1 MNHNS and CDR2 SASEGT.

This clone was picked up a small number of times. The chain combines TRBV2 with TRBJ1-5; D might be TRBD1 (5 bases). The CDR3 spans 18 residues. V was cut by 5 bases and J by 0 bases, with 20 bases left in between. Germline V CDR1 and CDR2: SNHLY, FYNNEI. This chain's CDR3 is CASSSLGVGGYSNQPQHF. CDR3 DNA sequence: TGTGCCAGCAGTTCGCTGGGGGTCGGGGGATATAGCAATCAGCCCCAGCATTTT.

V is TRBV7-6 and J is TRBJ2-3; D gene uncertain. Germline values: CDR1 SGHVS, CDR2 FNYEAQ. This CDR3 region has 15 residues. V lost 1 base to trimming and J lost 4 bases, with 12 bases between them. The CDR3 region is CASSLVGRSADTQYF. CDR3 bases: TGTGCCAGCAGCTTAGTCGGGCGGTCCGCAGATACGCAGTATTTT. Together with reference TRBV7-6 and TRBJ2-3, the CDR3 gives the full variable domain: GAGVSQSPRYKVTKRGQDVALRCDPISGHVSLYWYRQALGQGPEFLTYFNYEAQQDKSGLPNDRFSAERPEGSISTLTIQRTEQRDSAMYRCASSLVGRSADTQYFGPGTRLTVL.

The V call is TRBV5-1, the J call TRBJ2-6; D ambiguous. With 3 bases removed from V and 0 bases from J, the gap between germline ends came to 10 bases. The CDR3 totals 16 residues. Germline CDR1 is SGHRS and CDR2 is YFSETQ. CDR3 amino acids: CASSSYVSSGANVLTF. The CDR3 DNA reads TGCGCCAGCAGCTCGTACGTGAGCTCTGGGGCCAACGTCCTGACTTTC.

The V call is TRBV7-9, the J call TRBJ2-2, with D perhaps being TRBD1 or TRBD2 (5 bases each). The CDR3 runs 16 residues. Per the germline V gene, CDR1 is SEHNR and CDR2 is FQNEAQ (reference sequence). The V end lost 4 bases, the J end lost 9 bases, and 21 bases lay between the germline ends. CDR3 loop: CASSSKGPGTGRELFF. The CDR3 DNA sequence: TGTGCCAGCAGCTCGAAAGGTCCGGGGACGGGTCGGGAGCTGTTTTTT.

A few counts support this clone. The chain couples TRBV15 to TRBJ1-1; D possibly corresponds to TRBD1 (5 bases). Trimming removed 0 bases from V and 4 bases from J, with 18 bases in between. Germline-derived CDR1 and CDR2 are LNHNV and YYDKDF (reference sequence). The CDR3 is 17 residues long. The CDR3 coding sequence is TGTGCCACCAGCAGAGAATTTAGGAGGGGCGAGCGCACTGAAGCTTTCTTT. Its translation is CATSREFRRGERTEAFF.

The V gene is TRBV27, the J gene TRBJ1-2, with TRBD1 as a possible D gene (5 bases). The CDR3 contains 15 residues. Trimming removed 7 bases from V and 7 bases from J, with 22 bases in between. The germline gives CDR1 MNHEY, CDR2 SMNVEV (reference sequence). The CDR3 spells CASNIRGPSIGGYTF. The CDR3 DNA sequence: TGTGCCAGCAATATCCGGGGCCCCAGTATCGGTGGCTACACCTTC.

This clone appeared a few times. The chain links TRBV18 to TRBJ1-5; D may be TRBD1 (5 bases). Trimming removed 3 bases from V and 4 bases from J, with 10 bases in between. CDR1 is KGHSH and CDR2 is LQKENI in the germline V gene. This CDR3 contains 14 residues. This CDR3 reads CASSPQRGNQPQHF. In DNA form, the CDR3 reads TGTGCCAGCTCACCCCAGCGGGGGAATCAGCCCCAGCATTTT.

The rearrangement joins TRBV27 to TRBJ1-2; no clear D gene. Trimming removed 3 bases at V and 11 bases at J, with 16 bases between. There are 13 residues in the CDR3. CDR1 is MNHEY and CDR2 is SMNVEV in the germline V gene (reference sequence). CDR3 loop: CASSFEAIGRYTF. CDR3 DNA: TGTGCCAGCAGTTTTGAAGCTATAGGTCGGTACACCTTC.

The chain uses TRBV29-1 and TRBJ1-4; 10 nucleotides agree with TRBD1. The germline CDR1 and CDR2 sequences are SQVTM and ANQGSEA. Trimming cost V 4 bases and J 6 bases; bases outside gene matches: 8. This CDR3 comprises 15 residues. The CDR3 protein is CSVVTGGAWDEKLFF. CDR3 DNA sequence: TGCAGCGTTGTGACAGGGGGCGCCTGGGATGAAAAACTGTTTTTT.

Here the CDR3 reads CASSLDRMVTEAFF. Written as DNA, the CDR3 is TGCGCCAGCAGCCTGGACAGAATGGTAACTGAAGCTTTCTTT. The V gene is TRBV5-1, the J gene TRBJ1-1, with D tentatively TRBD1 (6 bases). The CDR3 runs 14 residues. Trimming took 4 bases from V and 5 from J, leaving 15 bases between them. Per the germline V gene, CDR1 is SGHRS and CDR2 is YFSETQ. Full variable domain (rest looked up from reference TRBV5-1 and TRBJ1-1): KAGVTQTPRYLIKTRGQQVTLSCSPISGHRSVSWYQQTPGQGLQFLFEYFSETQRNKGNFPGRFSGRQFSNSRSEMNVSTLELGDSALYLCASSLDRMVTEAFFGQGTRLTVV.